Below, 13 T cell receptor beta chains from the same sample are listed, as sequenced in a study of naive and memory T cell subsets. Amplification of ligated cDNA took four PCR rounds with SP2 and nested alpha and beta constant primers. MiXCR was run by TCRdb on the UMI-ligation and nested PCR reads, yielding one entry per CDR3 protein. This sample has tens of thousands of distinct CDR3 sequences, with roughly 11% found just once. Treatment meaning: skin biopsy from PPD injection site in Mantoux-positive individual. The library had UMIs added by 3' ligation of an oligonucleotide to TCR cDNA. The sample consisted of skin, taken from a tuberculin skin test site. These receptors came from an adult in good health.

This clonotype was found a few times. The genes are TRBV25-1 and TRBJ2-4; no clear D. The germline V gene encodes CDR1 MGHDK and CDR2 SYGVNS. This CDR3 has 12 residues. V was pared by 6 bases and J by 7 bases, with 10 bases between. The CDR3 loop reads CASSPPDNIQYF. In DNA, the CDR3 is TGTGCCAGCAGCCCCCCGGACAACATTCAGTACTTC.

This clonotype has just a few counts. The chain is built from TRBV10-2 and TRBJ1-6; tentative D call: TRBD1 (5 bases). This CDR3 is 15 amino acids long. Trimming took off 8 bases at V and 4 bases at J, with 15 bases between the two ends. Germline V lookup: CDR1 WSHSY, CDR2 SAAADI. CDR3 loop: CASLGWDDYNSPLHF. CDR3 DNA sequence: TGCGCCAGCCTCGGCTGGGACGATTATAATTCACCCCTCCACTTT.

This clonotype appeared a few times. The chain couples TRBV5-1 to TRBJ1-1; tentative D call: TRBD1 (5 bases). The V and J ends lost 2 bases and 3 bases respectively, with 20 bases between them. Germline CDR1 is SGHRS and CDR2 is YFSETQ. The CDR3 is made up of 17 amino acids. The chain's CDR3 is CASSLGAAQLAYTEAFF. The CDR3 region has the DNA TGCGCCAGCAGCTTAGGGGCAGCTCAATTAGCTTACACTGAAGCTTTCTTT.

This clonotype showed up many times. V and J are TRBV25-1 and TRBJ2-7; 7 bases align to TRBD2. The length of the CDR3 is 15 residues. From germline, CDR1 is MGHDK and CDR2 SYGVNS. The V and J ends lost 7 bases and 3 bases, in that order; junction bases with no gene match: 12. DNA for the CDR3: TGTGCCAGCACCGAATCGGGGGGAAGAAACTACGAGCAGTACTTC. This gives the protein CASTESGGRNYEQYF.

V usage is TRBV10-1 and J usage is TRBJ2-7; D gene uncertain. The CDR3 covers 11 residues. CDR1 is WNHNN, CDR2 SYGVQD, per germline (reference sequence). V was trimmed by 3 bases and J by 2 bases, leaving 2 bases between them. This CDR3 is CASSDTYEQYF. As DNA, the CDR3 is TGCGCCAGCAGTGACACCTACGAGCAGTACTTC.

Ten or more counts support this clonotype. The V call is TRBV30, the J call TRBJ2-2, with TRBD1 matching over 8 bases. With V trimmed by 4 bases and J by 5 bases, 9 bases remained unmatched. The CDR3 consists of 15 residues. Per germline, CDR1 GTSNPN and CDR2 SVGIG (reference sequence). The CDR3 DNA reads as TGTGCCTGGACCGCCGGACAGGGTAGAACCGGGGAGCTGTTTTTT. It is translated as CAWTAGQGRTGELFF.

The chain recombines TRBV6-5 with TRBJ1-5; TRBD1 aligns across 8 bases. CDR3 length: 19 amino acids. CDR1 MNHEY and CDR2 SVGAGI come from the germline V gene. J lost 0 bases, V lost 0 bases, and 10 bases had no gene match. The CDR3 region has the DNA TGTGCCAGCAGTTACTCCGGGGCAGGGGGCGGTTATAGCAATCAGCCCCAGCATTTT. Amino acid sequence: CASSYSGAGGGYSNQPQHF.

This clonotype was seen at least ten times. DNA of the CDR3: TGTGCCAGCAACCAGGCAGGGGACCCCAGGAGAACAGATACGCAGTATTTT. This translates into CASNQAGDPRRTDTQYF. The gene calls are TRBV9 and TRBJ2-3, with D possibly TRBD1 on 6 matching bases. Germline V lookup: CDR1 SGDLS, CDR2 YYNGEE. The CDR3 is 17 amino acids. The ends were cut back, 6 bases at V and 3 bases at J, with 23 bases in the middle.

In its sample, this clonotype was seen many times. The V call is TRBV27, the J call TRBJ1-2, with 12 nucleotides matching TRBD1. CDR1 and CDR2 from the germline V gene are MNHEY and SMNVEV (reference sequence). The J segment lost 1 base and the V segment lost 4 bases, leaving 7 bases of the junction unmatched. The CDR3 extends over 17 amino acids. DNA of the CDR3: TGTGCCAGCAGTTCCCCGGGACAGGGGGCTGATAACTATGGCTACACCTTC. Its translation is CASSSPGQGADNYGYTF.

This clonotype has just a few counts. This chain joins TRBV12-3 or TRBV12-4 and TRBJ1-4; the match to TRBD1 covers 7 bases. V trimming: 1 base; J trimming: 6 bases; junction bases outside the gene matches: 5. This CDR3 contains 15 residues. The CDR3 reads CASSLGTGGHEKLFF. As DNA, the CDR3 is TGTGCCAGCAGTTTAGGGACAGGCGGCCATGAAAAACTGTTTTTT.

This clonotype occurred a few times. The V and J genes are TRBV27 and TRBJ1-1, with unresolved D. V was shortened by 5 bases and J by 4 bases, with 11 bases between the two germline ends. CDR1 is MNHEY, CDR2 SMNVEV, per germline (reference sequence). This CDR3 spans 13 amino acids. This CDR3 is CASSPLLRTEAFF. CDR3 in DNA: TGTGCCAGCAGTCCGTTACTGCGCACTGAAGCTTTCTTT.

This clonotype appeared many times. This rearrangement joins TRBV20-1 to TRBJ1-1; D is unresolved. Trimming stripped 2 bases from V and 5 bases from J, with 12 bases between. The CDR3 is 13 residues long. Germline CDR1 and CDR2: DFQATT and SNEGSKA (reference sequence). The CDR3 loop is CSARLVGGTEAFF. In nucleotides, the CDR3 is TGCAGTGCTAGACTCGTAGGAGGGACTGAAGCTTTCTTT.

The table lists this clonotype with a count of one. A much larger clone is a single base away; this may be a read error. The genes are TRBV29-1 and TRBJ1-1, with D possibly matching TRBD1 (5 bases). The CDR3 covers 12 residues. In germline, CDR1 is SQVTM, CDR2 ANQGSEA. CDR3 region: CSYSEGNPEAFF. CDR3 bases: TGCAGTTACAGCGAGGGGAACCCTGAAGCTTTCTTT.